This is a list of T cell receptor beta chains from one sample in a study of blood T cells in healthy people across ages. TCRdb called the 5' RACE reads again in MiXCR, with one record for every CDR3 protein. The repertoire consists of some 710,000 distinct CDR3 sequences, with 35% to 50% occurring once and the leading ten covering over 15%. The sample was blood. The receptors come from a man older than 75 in good health. CDR3s include the opening cysteine and the closing phenylalanine or tryptophan. The order of the fields is J gene, D gene, V gene, clone size, CDR3 protein, CDR3 DNA. The D gene is left open where the match is weak. Not all rows give a size; the values are once, few, many and, for expanded clones, a class.

TRBJ2-7 TRBD1 TRBV5-6 - CASSSTGGYEQYF TGTGCCAGCAGCTCGACAGGGGGCTACGAGCAGTACTTC
TRBJ2-6 - TRBV5-1 - CASSFSQTSGANVLTF TGCGCCAGCAGCTTCTCACAGACCTCTGGGGCCAACGTCCTGACTTTC
TRBJ2-3 TRBD2 TRBV10-3 - CAIRRSGGLAGPDTQYF TGTGCCATCAGGAGAAGTGGTGGTCTAGCGGGACCAGATACGCAGTATTTT
TRBJ2-3 - TRBV20-1 - CSASLVRGGTDTQYF TGCAGTGCTAGCCTGGTTAGGGGTGGCACAGATACGCAGTATTTT
TRBJ2-1 - TRBV20-1 once CSASLYREARLYNEQFF TGCAGTGCTAGTCTTTACAGGGAGGCTAGGCTCTACAATGAGCAGTTCTTC
TRBJ1-4 TRBD1 TRBV5-1 - CASGLTGEAGKLFF TGCGCCAGCGGCCTGACAGGGGAAGCCGGAAAACTGTTTTTT
TRBJ1-5 - TRBV29-1 - CSVDTGESNQPQHF TGCAGCGTTGATACGGGGGAGAGCAATCAGCCCCAGCATTTT
TRBJ2-1 - TRBV27 - CATTGSLNYNEQFF TGTGCCACCACGGGGTCACTAAACTACAATGAGCAGTTCTTC
TRBJ2-7 TRBD1 TRBV18 - CASSDRPFYEQYF TGTGCCAGCTCGGACAGGCCATTTTACGAGCAGTACTTC
TRBJ1-5 - TRBV6-2/TRBV6-3 - CASGEGFMGNQPQHF TGTGCCAGCGGGGAAGGGTTCATGGGCAATCAGCCCCAGCATTTT
TRBJ2-5 - TRBV29-1 - CSVGMEFATQYF TGCAGCGTTGGGATGGAGTTTGCGACCCAGTACTTC
TRBJ2-3 - TRBV5-1 - CASSFESSGTATQYF TGCGCCAGCAGCTTTGAGTCGAGTGGCACAGCTACGCAGTATTTT
TRBJ2-1 - TRBV30 - CACGTYNEQFF TGTGCCTGCGGGACCTACAATGAGCAGTTCTTC
TRBJ2-1 - TRBV4-2 - CASSQVALGYEQFF TGTGCCAGCAGCCAAGTTGCCCTGGGCTACGAGCAGTTCTTC
TRBJ1-2 - TRBV3-1 few CASSHNEQGRNYGYTF TGTGCCAGCAGCCACAACGAACAGGGCCGTAACTATGGCTACACCTTC
TRBJ2-1 TRBD1 TRBV2 - CASMRDRGYNEQFF TGTGCCAGCATGCGGGACAGGGGTTACAATGAGCAGTTCTTC
TRBJ2-1 TRBD2 TRBV28 - CATVGGGNSYNEQFF TGTGCCACGGTGGGGGGAGGGAATTCCTACAATGAGCAGTTCTTC
TRBJ2-3 TRBD2 TRBV2 - CASSQMRERTDTQYF TGTGCCAGCAGTCAGATGCGGGAGAGGACAGATACGCAGTATTTT
TRBJ2-3 - TRBV2 - CASSFHATDTQYF TGTGCCAGCTCCTTCCACGCGACAGATACGCAGTATTTT
TRBJ1-1 - TRBV3-1 few CASSQVGDTEAFF TGTGCCAGCAGCCAAGTGGGGGACACTGAAGCTTTCTTT
TRBJ1-2 - TRBV27 - CASSLAQANYGYTF TGTGCCAGCAGTTTAGCCCAAGCTAACTATGGCTACACCTTC
TRBJ2-7 - TRBV29-1 few CSVGSDTEQYF TGCAGCGTTGGGTCAGATACAGAGCAGTACTTC
TRBJ2-1 TRBD2 TRBV2 - CASETSGSSDEQFF TGTGCCAGCGAAACTAGCGGGAGTTCGGATGAGCAGTTCTTC
TRBJ1-1 - TRBV7-9 - CASSILRPLNTEAFF TGTGCCAGCAGCATCCTACGTCCCCTTAACACTGAAGCTTTCTTT
TRBJ2-3 - TRBV7-2 many CASSVISTDTQYF TGTGCCAGCAGCGTTATAAGCACAGATACGCAGTATTTT
TRBJ2-7 - TRBV2 - CASSEGSNEQYF TGTGCCAGCAGTGAAGGTTCCAACGAGCAGTACTTC
TRBJ1-2 - TRBV12-3/TRBV12-4 - CASGKRETANYGYTF TGTGCCAGCGGAAAACGGGAAACAGCTAACTATGGCTACACCTTC
TRBJ2-7 TRBD2 TRBV20-1 once CSASPPLAGSYEQYF TGCAGTGCCTCCCCCCCGCTAGCGGGATCCTACGAGCAGTACTTC